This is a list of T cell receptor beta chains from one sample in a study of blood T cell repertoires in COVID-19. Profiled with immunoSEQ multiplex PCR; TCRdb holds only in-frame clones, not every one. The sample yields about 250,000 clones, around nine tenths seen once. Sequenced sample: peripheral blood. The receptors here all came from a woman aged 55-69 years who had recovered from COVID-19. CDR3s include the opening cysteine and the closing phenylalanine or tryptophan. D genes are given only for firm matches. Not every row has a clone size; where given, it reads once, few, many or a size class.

CDR3 DNA: TGTGCCAGCAGCAAAATGACAGGGGGAGAGGACACTGAAGCTTTCTTT
CDR3 protein: CASSKMTGGEDTEAFF
J gene: TRBJ1-1
V gene: TRBV11-2
D gene: TRBD1
clone size: .

CDR3 DNA: TGTGCCAGCTCACCACTGCCCCCGGGACAGCACAATGAGCAGTTCTTC
CDR3 protein: CASSPLPPGQHNEQFF
J gene: TRBJ2-1
V gene: TRBV18
D gene: TRBD1
clone size: many

CDR3 DNA: TGTGCCAGCTGCTGGGCAGGGGGGGAGACCCAGTACTTC
CDR3 protein: CASCWAGGETQYF
J gene: TRBJ2-5
V gene: TRBV2
D gene: .
clone size: .

CDR3 DNA: TGTGCCAGCAGCGATAAACGCACTAGCGGGGGGATTGCAGATACGCAGTATTTT
CDR3 protein: CASSDKRTSGGIADTQYF
J gene: TRBJ2-3
V gene: TRBV7-3
D gene: TRBD2
clone size: .

CDR3 DNA: TGTGCCAGCAGCACAGGGGGGTCTAATGAAAAACTGTTTTTT
CDR3 protein: CASSTGGSNEKLFF
J gene: TRBJ1-4
V gene: TRBV13
D gene: TRBD1
clone size: .

CDR3 DNA: TGTGCCAGCAGCCAAGAAGGGTTCAGCGGGGGGCGTGGAGATACGCAGTATTTT
CDR3 protein: CASSQEGFSGGRGDTQYF
J gene: TRBJ2-3
V gene: TRBV4-2
D gene: TRBD2
clone size: .

CDR3 DNA: TGTGCCAGCAGCGACAGGGGGAACTATGGCTACACCTTC
CDR3 protein: CASSDRGNYGYTF
J gene: TRBJ1-2
V gene: TRBV27
D gene: TRBD1
clone size: .

CDR3 DNA: TGTGCCAGCAGATTTAGCGGCTCCTACGAGCAGTACTTC
CDR3 protein: CASRFSGSYEQYF
J gene: TRBJ2-7
V gene: TRBV6-5
D gene: .
clone size: .

CDR3 DNA: TGTGCCAGTGACACCCCGGGACAGGGTTCCGCCACTGAAGCTTTCTTT
CDR3 protein: CASDTPGQGSATEAFF
J gene: TRBJ1-1
V gene: TRBV19
D gene: TRBD1
clone size: .

CDR3 DNA: TGCGCCAGCAGTCAGACGGGACAGGGGGCGCAGAGCGGGGAGCTGTTTTTT
CDR3 protein: CASSQTGQGAQSGELFF
J gene: TRBJ2-2
V gene: TRBV23-1
D gene: TRBD1
clone size: .

CDR3 DNA: TGTGCCAGCTCCGGAAATAGCTTGGAGACCCAGTACTTC
CDR3 protein: CASSGNSLETQYF
J gene: TRBJ2-5
V gene: TRBV18
D gene: .
clone size: .

CDR3 DNA: TGTGCCAGCAGCCTGGACAGGGGGCAAACATACGAGCAGTACTTC
CDR3 protein: CASSLDRGQTYEQYF
J gene: TRBJ2-7
V gene: TRBV5-4
D gene: TRBD1
clone size: .

CDR3 DNA: TGTGCCAGCAGCCCGGGGGCCAACGTCCTGACTTTC
CDR3 protein: CASSPGANVLTF
J gene: TRBJ2-6
V gene: TRBV7-8
D gene: .
clone size: .

CDR3 DNA: TGTGCCAGCAGCTTAGGACACCAAACCCGAGGGGGAAGCAATCAGCCCCAGCATTTT
CDR3 protein: CASSLGHQTRGGSNQPQHF
J gene: TRBJ1-5
V gene: TRBV7-8
D gene: .
clone size: .

CDR3 DNA: TGTGCCAGCAGCTTAAGAGGGGGGGACCCGACCTACGAGCAGTACTTC
CDR3 protein: CASSLRGGDPTYEQYF
J gene: TRBJ2-7
V gene: TRBV7-3
D gene: .
clone size: .

CDR3 DNA: TGTGCCAGCAGCTTAGCTGGGGGGATGGGTGAGACCCAGTACTTC
CDR3 protein: CASSLAGGMGETQYF
J gene: TRBJ2-5
V gene: TRBV7-2
D gene: .
clone size: .

CDR3 DNA: TGTGCCAGCAGGAGGTATAATGAGCAGTTCTTC
CDR3 protein: CASRRYNEQFF
J gene: TRBJ2-1
V gene: TRBV5-4
D gene: .
clone size: .

CDR3 DNA: TGTGCCAGCAGCTCATGGCAGAACACCGGGGAGCTGTTTTTT
CDR3 protein: CASSSWQNTGELFF
J gene: TRBJ2-2
V gene: TRBV11-3
D gene: .
clone size: .

CDR3 DNA: TGTGCCAGCAGCCCCGGGACTGGGAGGCAGTATTTT
CDR3 protein: CASSPGTGRQYF
J gene: TRBJ2-3
V gene: TRBV9
D gene: .
clone size: once

CDR3 DNA: TGTGCCAGCAGTAACAGGGTCTATGGCTACACCTTC
CDR3 protein: CASSNRVYGYTF
J gene: TRBJ1-2
V gene: TRBV6-2/TRBV6-3
D gene: .
clone size: once